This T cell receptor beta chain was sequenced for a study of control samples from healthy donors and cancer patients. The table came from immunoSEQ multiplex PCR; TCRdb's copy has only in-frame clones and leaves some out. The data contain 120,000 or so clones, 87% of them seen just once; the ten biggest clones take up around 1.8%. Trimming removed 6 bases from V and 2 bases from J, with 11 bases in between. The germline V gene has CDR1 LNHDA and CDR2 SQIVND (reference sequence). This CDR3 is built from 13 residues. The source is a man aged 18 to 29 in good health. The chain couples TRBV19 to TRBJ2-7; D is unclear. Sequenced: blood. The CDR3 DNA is TGTGCCAGTAGGGATGCCATAGCCTACGAGCAGTACTTC. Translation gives CASRDAIAYEQYF.